These 19 T cell receptor beta chains were all obtained from the same sample, sequenced in a study of blood T cell repertoires in COVID-19. The data were produced by immunoSEQ multiplex PCR, yet TCRdb's version contains in-frame clones alone and is incomplete. This sample has approximately 140,000 clones, with approximately 87% found just once. Sample: PBMCs or T cells enriched from blood (not recorded which). Receptor source: a man aged 45-65 years in a cohort exposed to, infected with or recovered from COVID-19 (not recorded which).

Comments on this clone: Distinct nucleotide sequences in the sample also encode this CDR3. The chain uses TRBV12-3 or TRBV12-4 and TRBJ1-2, with 7 bases identical to TRBD1. V was pared by 5 bases and J by 2 bases, with 2 bases of the junction left unmatched. CDR3 length: 13 residues. The CDR3 here is CASSRGQNYGYTF. The CDR3 nucleotides read TGTGCCAGCAGTCGGGGACAGAACTATGGCTACACCTTC.

The gene calls are TRBV5-6 and TRBJ2-1; TRBD2 matches at 9 bases. V gave up 4 bases and J gave up 9 bases; unmatched junction bases: 14. CDR1 SGHDT and CDR2 YYEEEE come from the germline V gene. The length of the CDR3 is 16 residues. The CDR3 DNA reads TGTGCCAGCAGCCCCGGGAATAGCGGGAGTCGGGTTGAGCAGTTCTTC. Translated, it gives CASSPGNSGSRVEQFF.

V gene TRBV10-3 combines with J gene TRBJ1-2, with D possibly TRBD1 on 6 matching bases. V was cut by 6 bases and J by 5 bases, with 13 bases left in between. Germline CDR1 reads ENHRY; CDR2 reads SYGVKD. The CDR3 has 13 residues. CDR3 nucleotides: TGTGCCATCAGCGTGGACAGTCTGTATGGCTACACCTTC. Translating it yields CAISVDSLYGYTF.

The rearrangement links TRBV3-1 (or the pseudogene TRBV3-2) to TRBJ2-5; tentatively, D is TRBD2 (7 bases). Germline lookup yields CDR1 LGHDT and CDR2 YNNKEL (reference sequence). This CDR3 has 15 residues. Trimming removed 4 bases from V and 2 bases from J, with 14 bases in between. For the CDR3, the DNA is TGTGCCAGCAGCCCTTCTAGGGGGGGGCAAGAGACCCAGTACTTC. Its translation is CASSPSRGGQETQYF.

The J gene is TRBJ2-2, the V gene TRBV9; D unclear. Germline V lookup: CDR1 SGDLS, CDR2 YYNGEE. The CDR3 loop spans 14 amino acids. V lost 3 bases and J 3 bases, leaving 9 bases between the germline ends. CDR3 nucleotide sequence: TGTGCCAGCAGCGAGAGATTACACACCGGGGAGCTGTTTTTT. Protein sequence: CASSERLHTGELFF.

The V gene is TRBV3-1 (or the pseudogene TRBV3-2), the J gene TRBJ1-6; 8 positions agree with TRBD1. CDR3 length: 15 residues. The junction had 8 bases not matched to a gene; V was cut back by 6 bases and J by 7 bases. Germline loops: CDR1 LGHDT, CDR2 YNNKEL (reference sequence). CDR3 DNA: TGTGCCAGCAGTAACGTCCAGGGGGCCAATTCACCCCTCCACTTT. This encodes CASSNVQGANSPLHF.

The J gene is TRBJ1-5, the V gene TRBV7-2; D is unresolved. Trimming removed 6 bases at V and 6 bases at J, with 9 bases between. Germline-derived CDR1 and CDR2 are SGHTA and FQGNSA. The CDR3 is 12 residues long. DNA for the CDR3: TGTGCCAGCAGGAGGGATGGTCAGCCCCAGCATTTT. As protein: CASRRDGQPQHF. Full variable domain (outside the CDR3, taken from reference TRBV7-2 and TRBJ1-5): GAGVSQSPSNKVTEKGKDVELRCDPISGHTALYWYRQSLGQGLEFLIYFQGNSAPDKSGLPSDRFSAERTGGSVSTLTIQRTQQEDSAVYLCASRRDGQPQHFGDGTRLSIL.

The J gene is TRBJ2-3, the V gene TRBV5-5, with 9 bases fitting TRBD1. The germline CDR1 and CDR2 sequences are SGHKS and YYEKEE (reference sequence). The CDR3 has 17 amino acids. Losses at the gene ends were 1 base for V and 0 bases for J; bases not matched to a gene: 6. The CDR3 sequence is CASSLTTGGYSTDTQYF. In nucleotides, the CDR3 is TGTGCCAGCAGCTTGACGACAGGGGGTTATAGCACAGATACGCAGTATTTT.

The chain has TRBV7-2 and TRBJ1-1; D gene ambiguous. This CDR3 spans 11 amino acids. Germline V gene lookup returns CDR1 SGHTA and CDR2 FQGNSA. V lost 5 bases to trimming and J lost 10 bases, with 11 bases between them. The chain's CDR3 is CASSNPSAAFF. The CDR3 DNA is TGTGCCAGCAGCAATCCAAGCGCAGCTTTCTTT. The variable domain in full, with the rest retrieved from reference TRBV7-2 and TRBJ1-1, is GAGVSQSPSNKVTEKGKDVELRCDPISGHTALYWYRQSLGQGLEFLIYFQGNSAPDKSGLPSDRFSAERTGGSVSTLTIQRTQQEDSAVYLCASSNPSAAFFGQGTRLTVV.

The V gene is TRBV7-9, the J gene TRBJ1-1; the match to TRBD1 covers 7 bases. CDR3 size: 14 residues. V lost 5 bases, J lost 5 bases, and 8 bases stayed unmatched. Germline V lookup: CDR1 SEHNR, CDR2 FQNEAQ (reference sequence). CDR3 sequence: CASSLWDSGTEAFF. For the CDR3, the DNA is TGTGCCAGCAGCCTGTGGGACAGTGGAACTGAAGCTTTCTTT. Combining the CDR3 with reference TRBV7-9 and TRBJ1-1 gives the whole variable domain DTGVSQNPRHKITKRGQNVTFRCDPISEHNRLYWYRQTLGQGPEFLTYFQNEAQLEKSRLLSDRFSAERPKGSFSTLEIQRTEQGDSAMYLCASSLWDSGTEAFFGQGTRLTVV.

The gene calls are TRBV3-1 (or the pseudogene TRBV3-2) and TRBJ1-6; 7 bases are shared with TRBD1. The V segment lost 6 bases and the J segment 10 bases; nucleotides outside the gene matches: 3. The CDR3 is 12 amino acids. Germline loops: CDR1 LGHDT, CDR2 YNNKEL (reference sequence). CDR3: CASRTGFSPLHF. The DNA for the CDR3 is TGTGCCAGCAGGACAGGGTTCTCACCCCTCCACTTT.

The CDR3 loop is CASSYSAGHQPQHF. The CDR3 nucleotides read TGTGCCAGCAGTTACTCTGCAGGGCATCAGCCCCAGCATTTT. The genes are TRBV6-2 or TRBV6-3 and TRBJ1-5; D is perhaps TRBD1 (5 bases). CDR3 length equals 14 residues. Germline CDR1 reads MNHEY; CDR2 reads SVGEGT. The V and J ends lost 0 bases and 5 bases respectively, with 8 bases between them.

In its sample, this clone was seen a few times. The CDR3 region is CASSGLAGVGFPTGELFF. DNA for the CDR3: TGTGCCAGCAGTGGACTAGCGGGAGTCGGGTTCCCCACCGGGGAGCTGTTTTTT. The chain is built from TRBV28 and TRBJ2-2; TRBD2 aligns across 13 bases. The CDR3 is 18 residues long. Germline V gene sequence: CDR1 MDHEN, CDR2 SYDVKM. V was pared by 5 bases and J by 4 bases, with 10 bases of the junction left unmatched. Variable domain in full (rest from reference TRBV28 and TRBJ2-2): DVKVTQSSRYLVKRTGEKVFLECVQDMDHENMFWYRQDPGLGLRLIYFSYDVKMKEKGDIPEGYSVSREKKERFSLILESASTNQTSMYLCASSGLAGVGFPTGELFFGEGSRLTVL.

This clone was found a few times. The chain employs TRBV19 and TRBJ2-3; 9 bases fit TRBD2. CDR1 is LNHDA, CDR2 SQIVND, per germline (reference sequence). V dropped 5 bases and J dropped 6; count of bases not matched to a gene: 9. The CDR3 covers 15 residues. The CDR3 loop is CASSGSSGKSDTQYF. In DNA, the CDR3 is TGTGCCAGTAGTGGGTCTAGCGGGAAGTCGGATACGCAGTATTTT.

The rearrangement uses TRBV5-1 and TRBJ1-1; D may be TRBD1 (5 bases). This CDR3 contains 13 residues. Looked up from germline, CDR1 is SGHRS and CDR2 is YFSETQ. V was shortened by 2 bases and J by 1 base, with 6 bases between the two germline ends. DNA of the CDR3: TGCGCCAGCAGCTTCGGGGGGAACACTGAAGCTTTCTTT. Protein product: CASSFGGNTEAFF.

A note on this clone: The sample carries other DNA sequences with the same CDR3. The chain couples TRBV7-2 to TRBJ1-2, with 8 bases identical to TRBD1. Germline CDR1 and CDR2: SGHTA and FQGNSA. This CDR3 comprises 14 residues. V gave up 5 bases and J gave up 5 bases; unmatched junction bases: 7. The CDR3 is CASSPGQGYYGYTF. The DNA for the CDR3 is TGTGCCAGCAGCCCAGGACAGGGTTATTATGGCTACACCTTC.

This chain links TRBV5-4 with TRBJ2-7; 7 bases match TRBD1. Germline loops: CDR1 SGHNT, CDR2 YYREEE (reference sequence). V lost 4 bases and J lost 4; bases outside the gene matches: 8. This CDR3 region has 14 residues. This chain's CDR3 is CASSAPTGLYEQYF. The CDR3, as DNA: TGTGCCAGCAGCGCCCCGACAGGGTTATACGAGCAGTACTTC.

The chain recombines TRBV5-1 with TRBJ2-3; 8 nucleotides match TRBD1. The V and J ends lost 8 bases and 0 bases, in that order; junction bases with no gene match: 2. The germline gives CDR1 SGHRS, CDR2 YFSETQ. The CDR3 has 13 amino acids. The CDR3, as DNA: TGCGCCAGTCGGACAGGGAGCACAGATACGCAGTATTTT. Residues: CASRTGSTDTQYF.

The chain combines TRBV5-4 with TRBJ1-1; 7 bases map to TRBD1. The junction had 3 bases not matched to a gene; V was cut back by 0 bases and J by 1 base. Germline CDR1 and CDR2: SGHNT and YYREEE (reference sequence). This CDR3 comprises 15 residues. CDR3 loop: CASSLGQGPNTEAFF. The CDR3 DNA reads TGTGCCAGCAGCTTGGGACAGGGACCGAACACTGAAGCTTTCTTT.